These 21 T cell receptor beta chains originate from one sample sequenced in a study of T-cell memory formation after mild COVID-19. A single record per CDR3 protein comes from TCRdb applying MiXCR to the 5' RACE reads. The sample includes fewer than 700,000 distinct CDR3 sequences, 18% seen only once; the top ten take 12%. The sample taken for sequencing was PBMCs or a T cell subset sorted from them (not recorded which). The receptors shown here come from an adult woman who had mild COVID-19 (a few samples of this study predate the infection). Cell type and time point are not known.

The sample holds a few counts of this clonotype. The CDR3 region is CSASGTGGVSNQPQHF. In DNA, the CDR3 is TGCAGTGCTTCCGGGACAGGGGGCGTTAGCAATCAGCCCCAGCATTTT. The chain carries TRBV20-1 and TRBJ1-5; TRBD1 matches 12 bases. V trimming: 5 bases; J trimming: 0 bases; junction bases outside the gene matches: 5. Germline V gene lookup returns CDR1 DFQATT and CDR2 SNEGSKA (reference sequence). The CDR3 covers 16 residues.

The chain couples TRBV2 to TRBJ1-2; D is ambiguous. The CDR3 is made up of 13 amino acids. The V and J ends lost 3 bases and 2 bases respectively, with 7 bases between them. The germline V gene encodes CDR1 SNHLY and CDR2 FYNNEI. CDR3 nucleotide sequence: TGTGCCAGCAGTGATGCAGTAAACTATGGCTACACCTTC. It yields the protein CASSDAVNYGYTF.

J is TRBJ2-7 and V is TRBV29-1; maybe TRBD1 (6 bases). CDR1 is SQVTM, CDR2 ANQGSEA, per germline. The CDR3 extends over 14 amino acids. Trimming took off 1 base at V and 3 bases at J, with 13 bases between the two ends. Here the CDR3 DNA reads TGCAGCGTTGAAGTTCCGGGACAAGACTACGAGCAGTACTTC. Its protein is CSVEVPGQDYEQYF.

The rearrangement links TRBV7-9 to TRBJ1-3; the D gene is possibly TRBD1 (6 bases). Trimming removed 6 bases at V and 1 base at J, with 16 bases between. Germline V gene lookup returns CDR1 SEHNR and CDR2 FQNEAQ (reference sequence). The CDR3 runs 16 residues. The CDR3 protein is CASSLLKGGSGNTIYF. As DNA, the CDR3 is TGTGCCAGCAGTTTATTAAAGGGGGGATCTGGAAACACCATATATTTT.

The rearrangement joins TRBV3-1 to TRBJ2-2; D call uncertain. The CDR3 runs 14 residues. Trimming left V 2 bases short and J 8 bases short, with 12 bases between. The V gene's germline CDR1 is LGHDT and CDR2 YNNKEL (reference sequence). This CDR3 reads CASSQRSLGGELFF. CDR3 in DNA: TGTGCCAGCAGCCAACGCTCCCTTGGGGGGGAGCTGTTTTTT. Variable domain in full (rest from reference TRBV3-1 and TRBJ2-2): DTAVSQTPKYLVTQMGNDKSIKCEQNLGHDTMYWYKQDSKKFLKIMFSYNNKELIINETVPNRFSPKSPDKAHLNLHINSLELGDSAVYFCASSQRSLGGELFFGEGSRLTVL.

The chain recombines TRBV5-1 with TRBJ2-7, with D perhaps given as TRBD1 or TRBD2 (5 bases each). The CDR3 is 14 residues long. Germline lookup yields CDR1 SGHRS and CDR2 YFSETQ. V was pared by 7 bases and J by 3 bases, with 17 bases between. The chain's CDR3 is CASGSPGRNYEQYF. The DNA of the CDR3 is TGCGCCAGCGGGAGTCCGGGACGGAACTACGAGCAGTACTTC.

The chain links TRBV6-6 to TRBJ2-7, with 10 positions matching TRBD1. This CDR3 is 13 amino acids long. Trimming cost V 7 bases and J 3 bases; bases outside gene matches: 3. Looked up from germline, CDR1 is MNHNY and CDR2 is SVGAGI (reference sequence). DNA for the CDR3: TGTGCCAGCACCGGGACAGGGGACTACGAGCAGTACTTC. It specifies CASTGTGDYEQYF.

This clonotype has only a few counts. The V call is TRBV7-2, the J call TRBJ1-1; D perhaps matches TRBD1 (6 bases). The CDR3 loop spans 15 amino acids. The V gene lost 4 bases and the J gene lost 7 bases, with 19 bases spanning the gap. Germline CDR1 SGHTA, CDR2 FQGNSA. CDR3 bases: TGTGCCAGCAGCTACCCAGGATTGGGGGGCTATGAAGCTTTCTTT. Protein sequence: CASSYPGLGGYEAFF.

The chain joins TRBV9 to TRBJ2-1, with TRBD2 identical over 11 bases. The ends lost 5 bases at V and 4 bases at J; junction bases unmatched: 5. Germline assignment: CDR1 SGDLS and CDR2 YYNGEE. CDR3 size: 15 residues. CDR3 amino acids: CASSISGGAYNEQFF. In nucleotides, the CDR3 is TGTGCCAGCAGTATTAGCGGGGGGGCTTACAATGAGCAGTTCTTC.

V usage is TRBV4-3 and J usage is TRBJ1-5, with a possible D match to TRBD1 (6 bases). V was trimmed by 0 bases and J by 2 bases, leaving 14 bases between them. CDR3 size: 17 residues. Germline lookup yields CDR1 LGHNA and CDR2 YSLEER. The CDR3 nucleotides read TGCGCCAGCAGCCAAGACAGGGCAGGGGATGGCAATCAGCCCCAGCATTTT. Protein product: CASSQDRAGDGNQPQHF.

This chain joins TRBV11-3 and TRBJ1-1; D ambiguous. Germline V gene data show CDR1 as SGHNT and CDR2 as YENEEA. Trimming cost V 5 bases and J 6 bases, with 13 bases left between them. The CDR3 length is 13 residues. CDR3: CASSTQNRSEAFF. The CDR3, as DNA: TGTGCCAGCAGCACACAAAACCGTTCTGAAGCTTTCTTT.

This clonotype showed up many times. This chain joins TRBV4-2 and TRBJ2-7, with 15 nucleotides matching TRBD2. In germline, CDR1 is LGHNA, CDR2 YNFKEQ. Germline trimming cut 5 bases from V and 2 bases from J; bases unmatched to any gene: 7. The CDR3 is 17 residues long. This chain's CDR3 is CASSEVGLAGGPYEQYF. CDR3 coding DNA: TGTGCCAGCAGCGAAGTTGGACTAGCGGGAGGGCCCTACGAGCAGTACTTC.

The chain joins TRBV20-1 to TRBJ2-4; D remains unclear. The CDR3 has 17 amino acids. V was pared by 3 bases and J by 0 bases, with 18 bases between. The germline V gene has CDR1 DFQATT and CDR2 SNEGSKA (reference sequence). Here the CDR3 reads CSASPPPELLAKNIQYF. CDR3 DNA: TGCAGTGCTAGTCCCCCACCTGAACTGCTAGCCAAAAACATTCAGTACTTC.

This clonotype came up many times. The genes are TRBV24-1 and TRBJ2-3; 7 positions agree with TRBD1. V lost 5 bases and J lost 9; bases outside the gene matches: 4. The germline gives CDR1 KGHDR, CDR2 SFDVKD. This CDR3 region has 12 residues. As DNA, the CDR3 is TGTGCCACCAGTGTAGTAGGGGGCACGCAGTATTTT. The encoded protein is CATSVVGGTQYF.

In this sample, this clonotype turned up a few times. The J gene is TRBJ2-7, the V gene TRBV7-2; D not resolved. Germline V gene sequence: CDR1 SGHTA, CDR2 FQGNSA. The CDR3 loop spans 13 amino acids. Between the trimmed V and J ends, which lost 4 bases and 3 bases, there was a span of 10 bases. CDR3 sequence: CASSYEGFYEQYF. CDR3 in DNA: TGTGCCAGCAGCTACGAAGGGTTCTACGAGCAGTACTTC.

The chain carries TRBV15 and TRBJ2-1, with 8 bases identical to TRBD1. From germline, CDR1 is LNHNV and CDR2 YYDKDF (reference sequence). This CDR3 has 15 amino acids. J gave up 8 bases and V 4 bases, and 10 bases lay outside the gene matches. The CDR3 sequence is CATSISGGWSHEQFF. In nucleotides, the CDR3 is TGTGCCACCAGCATTTCAGGGGGCTGGAGCCATGAGCAGTTCTTC. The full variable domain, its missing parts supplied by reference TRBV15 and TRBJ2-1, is DAMVIQNPRYQVTQFGKPVTLSCSQTLNHNVMYWYQQKSSQAPKLLFHYYDKDFNNEADTPDNFQSRRPNTSFCFLDIRSPGLGDTAMYLCATSISGGWSHEQFFGPGTRLTVL.

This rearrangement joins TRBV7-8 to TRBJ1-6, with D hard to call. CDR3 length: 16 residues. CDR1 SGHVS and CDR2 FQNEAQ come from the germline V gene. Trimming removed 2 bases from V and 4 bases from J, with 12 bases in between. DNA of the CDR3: TGTGCCAGCAGCTTAAAAAGAGATTTGTATAATTCACCCCTCCACTTT. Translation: CASSLKRDLYNSPLHF. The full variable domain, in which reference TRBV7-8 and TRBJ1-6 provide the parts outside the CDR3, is GAGVSQSPRYKVAKRGQDVALRCDPISGHVSLFWYQQALGQGPEFLTYFQNEAQLDKSGLPSDRFFAERPEGSVSTLKIQRTQQEDSAVYLCASSLKRDLYNSPLHFGNGTRLTVT.

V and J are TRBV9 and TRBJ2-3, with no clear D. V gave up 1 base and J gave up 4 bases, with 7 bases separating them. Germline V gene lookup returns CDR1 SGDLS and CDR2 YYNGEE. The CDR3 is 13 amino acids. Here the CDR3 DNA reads TGTGCCAGCAGCGTATTCGGTTCAGATACGCAGTATTTT. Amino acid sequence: CASSVFGSDTQYF.

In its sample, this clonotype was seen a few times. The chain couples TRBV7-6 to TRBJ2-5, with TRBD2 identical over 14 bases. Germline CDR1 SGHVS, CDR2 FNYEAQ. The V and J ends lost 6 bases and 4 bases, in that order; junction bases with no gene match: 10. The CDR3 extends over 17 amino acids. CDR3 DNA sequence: TGTGCCAGCAGGGCCGGGACTAGCGGGAGAATAGGAGAGACCCAGTACTTC. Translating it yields CASRAGTSGRIGETQYF. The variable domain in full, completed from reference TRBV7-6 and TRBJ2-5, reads GAGVSQSPRYKVTKRGQDVALRCDPISGHVSLYWYRQALGQGPEFLTYFNYEAQQDKSGLPNDRFSAERPEGSISTLTIQRTEQRDSAMYRCASRAGTSGRIGETQYFGPGTRLLVL.

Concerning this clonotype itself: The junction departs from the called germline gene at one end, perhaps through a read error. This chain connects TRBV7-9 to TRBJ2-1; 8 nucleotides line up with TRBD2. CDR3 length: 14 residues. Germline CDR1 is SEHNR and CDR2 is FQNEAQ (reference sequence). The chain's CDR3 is CASSIAGPYNEQFF. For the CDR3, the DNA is TGTGCCAGCAGCATAGCGGGGCCCTACAATGAGCAGTTCTTC.

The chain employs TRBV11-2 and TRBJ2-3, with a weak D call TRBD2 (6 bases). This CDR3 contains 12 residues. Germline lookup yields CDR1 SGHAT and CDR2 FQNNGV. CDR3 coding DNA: TGTGCTACGGGACTCCCCCCAGATACGCAGTATTTT. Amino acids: CATGLPPDTQYF. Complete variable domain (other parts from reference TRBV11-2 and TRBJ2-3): EAGVAQSPRYKIIEKRQSVAFWCNPISGHATLYWYQQILGQGPKLLIQFQNNGVVDDSQLPKDRFSAERLKGVDSTLKIQPAKLEDSAVYLCATGLPPDTQYFGPGTRLTVL.